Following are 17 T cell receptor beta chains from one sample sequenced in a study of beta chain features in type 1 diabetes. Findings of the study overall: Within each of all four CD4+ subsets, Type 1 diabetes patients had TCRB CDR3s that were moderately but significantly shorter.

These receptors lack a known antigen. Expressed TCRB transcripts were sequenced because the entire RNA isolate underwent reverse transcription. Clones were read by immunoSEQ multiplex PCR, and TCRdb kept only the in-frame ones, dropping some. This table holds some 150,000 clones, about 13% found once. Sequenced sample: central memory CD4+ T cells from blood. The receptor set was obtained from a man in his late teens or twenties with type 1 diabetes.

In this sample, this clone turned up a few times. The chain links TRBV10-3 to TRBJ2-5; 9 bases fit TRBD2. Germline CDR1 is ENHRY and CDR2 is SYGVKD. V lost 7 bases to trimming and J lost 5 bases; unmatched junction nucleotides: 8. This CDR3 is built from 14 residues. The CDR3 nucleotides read TGTGCCATCAAAGAGTCTAGCGGGACGGAGACCCAGTACTTC. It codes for CAIKESSGTETQYF.

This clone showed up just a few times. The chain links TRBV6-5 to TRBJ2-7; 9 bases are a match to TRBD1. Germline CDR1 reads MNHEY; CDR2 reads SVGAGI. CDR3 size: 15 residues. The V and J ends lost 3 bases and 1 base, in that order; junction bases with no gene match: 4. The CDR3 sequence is CASSYWTGVSYEQYF. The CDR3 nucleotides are TGTGCCAGCAGTTATTGGACAGGGGTTTCCTACGAGCAGTACTTC.

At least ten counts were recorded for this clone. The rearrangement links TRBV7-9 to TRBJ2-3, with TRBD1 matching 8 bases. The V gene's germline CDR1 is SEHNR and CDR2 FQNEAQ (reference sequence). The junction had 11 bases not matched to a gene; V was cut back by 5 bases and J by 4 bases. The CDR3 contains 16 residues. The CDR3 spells CASSPLGQGVADTQYF. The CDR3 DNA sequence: TGTGCCAGCAGCCCACTAGGACAGGGTGTCGCAGATACGCAGTATTTT.

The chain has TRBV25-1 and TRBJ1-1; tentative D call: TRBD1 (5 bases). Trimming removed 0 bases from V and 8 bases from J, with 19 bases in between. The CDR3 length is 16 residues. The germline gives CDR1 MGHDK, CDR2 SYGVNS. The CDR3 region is CASSEYGQGVKMEAFF. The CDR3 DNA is TGTGCCAGCAGTGAATATGGGCAGGGTGTGAAGATGGAAGCTTTCTTT.

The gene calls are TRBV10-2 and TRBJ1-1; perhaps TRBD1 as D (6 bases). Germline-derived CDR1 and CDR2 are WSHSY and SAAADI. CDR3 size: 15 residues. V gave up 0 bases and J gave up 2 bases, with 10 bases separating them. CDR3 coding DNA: TGCGCCAGCAGTGAGTCGGTCAGGGGAAACACTGAAGCTTTCTTT. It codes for CASSESVRGNTEAFF.

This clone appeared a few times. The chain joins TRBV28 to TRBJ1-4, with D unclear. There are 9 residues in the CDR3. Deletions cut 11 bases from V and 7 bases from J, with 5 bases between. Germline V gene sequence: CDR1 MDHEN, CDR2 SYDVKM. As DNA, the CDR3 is TGTGCCTCCGGTGAAAAACTGTTTTTT. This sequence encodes CASGEKLFF.

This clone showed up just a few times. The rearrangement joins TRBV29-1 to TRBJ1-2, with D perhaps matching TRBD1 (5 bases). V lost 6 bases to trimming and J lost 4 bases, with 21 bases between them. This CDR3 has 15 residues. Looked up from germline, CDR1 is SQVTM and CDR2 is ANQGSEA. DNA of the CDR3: TGCAGCGTGGGCAAGTTGGCAGGGACGACCTATGGCTACACCTTC. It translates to CSVGKLAGTTYGYTF.

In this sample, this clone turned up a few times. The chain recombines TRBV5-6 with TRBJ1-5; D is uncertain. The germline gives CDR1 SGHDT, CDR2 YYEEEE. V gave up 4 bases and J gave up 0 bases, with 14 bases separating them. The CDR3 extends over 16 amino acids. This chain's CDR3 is CASSLDGGNSNQPQHF. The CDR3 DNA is TGTGCCAGCAGCCTGGACGGAGGAAATAGCAATCAGCCCCAGCATTTT.

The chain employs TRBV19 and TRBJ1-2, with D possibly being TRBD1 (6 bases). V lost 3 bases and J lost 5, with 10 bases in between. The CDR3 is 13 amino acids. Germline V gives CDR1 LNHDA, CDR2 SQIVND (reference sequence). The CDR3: CASSMAGAYGYTF. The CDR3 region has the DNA TGTGCCAGTAGTATGGCAGGGGCATATGGCTACACCTTC.

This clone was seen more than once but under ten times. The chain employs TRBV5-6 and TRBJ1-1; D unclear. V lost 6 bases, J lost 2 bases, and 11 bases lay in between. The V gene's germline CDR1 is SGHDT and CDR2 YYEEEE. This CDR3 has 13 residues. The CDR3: CASTYLANTEAFF. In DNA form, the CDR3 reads TGTGCCAGCACCTACTTAGCTAACACTGAAGCTTTCTTT.

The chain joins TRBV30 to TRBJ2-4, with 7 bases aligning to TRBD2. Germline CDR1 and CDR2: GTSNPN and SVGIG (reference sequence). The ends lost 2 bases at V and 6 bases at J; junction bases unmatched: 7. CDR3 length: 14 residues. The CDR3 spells CAWSPLGGGNIQYF. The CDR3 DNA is TGTGCCTGGAGTCCCTTAGGCGGGGGAAACATTCAGTACTTC.

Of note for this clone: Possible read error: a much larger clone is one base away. CDR3 nucleotide sequence: TGTGCCAGCAGCCCCCAAGAGACCCAGTACTTC. Protein sequence: CASSPQETQYF. The genes are TRBV7-6 and TRBJ2-5; D call uncertain. CDR3 size: 11 residues. Trimming left V 5 bases short and J 1 base short, with 2 bases between. Per germline, CDR1 SGHVS and CDR2 FNYEAQ.

The CDR3 bases are TGTGCCACCAGCAGAGATCCTAGGACAGACAATGAGCAGTTCTTC. Its protein is CATSRDPRTDNEQFF. The J gene is TRBJ2-1, the V gene TRBV15, with D maybe TRBD1 (6 bases). Trimming stripped 0 bases from V and 5 bases from J, with 11 bases between. The germline CDR1 and CDR2 sequences are LNHNV and YYDKDF (reference sequence). CDR3 length equals 15 residues.

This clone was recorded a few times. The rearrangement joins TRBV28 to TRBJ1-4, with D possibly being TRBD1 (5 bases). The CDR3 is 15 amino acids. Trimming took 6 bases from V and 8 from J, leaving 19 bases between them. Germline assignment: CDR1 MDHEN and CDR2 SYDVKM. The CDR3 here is CASRTSGPRIEKLFF. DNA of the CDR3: TGTGCCAGCAGGACCTCAGGGCCCCGTATCGAAAAACTGTTTTTT.

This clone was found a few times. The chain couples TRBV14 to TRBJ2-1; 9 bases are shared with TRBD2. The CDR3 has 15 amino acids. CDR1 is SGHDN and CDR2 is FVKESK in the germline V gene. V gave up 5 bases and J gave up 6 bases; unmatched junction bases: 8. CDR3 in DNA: TGTGCCAGCAGCAGTCTAGCGGGGAAACGCAATGAGCAGTTCTTC. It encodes CASSSLAGKRNEQFF.

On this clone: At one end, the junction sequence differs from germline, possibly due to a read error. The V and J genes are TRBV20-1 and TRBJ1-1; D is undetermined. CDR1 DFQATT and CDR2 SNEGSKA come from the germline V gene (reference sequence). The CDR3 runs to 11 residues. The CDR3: CSASRMPETPF. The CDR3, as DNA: TGCAGTGCTAGTAGGATGCCAGAAACGCCCTTT.

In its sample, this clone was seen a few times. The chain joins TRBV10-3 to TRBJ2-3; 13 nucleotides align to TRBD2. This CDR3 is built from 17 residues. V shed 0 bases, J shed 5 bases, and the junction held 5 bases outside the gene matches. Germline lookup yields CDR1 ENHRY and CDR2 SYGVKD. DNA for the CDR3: TGTGCCATCAGTGAGTCGACTCGACTAGCGGGGGGAGATACGCAGTATTTT. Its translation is CAISESTRLAGGDTQYF.